This paragraph covers one TCR beta chain sequence. Its antigen is currently unknown. These data are taken from a study of shared clonotypes between healthy human individuals. TCRdb's table, derived via immunoSEQ multiplex PCR, lists solely in-frame clones and lacks some. The sample has a few million clones, approximately 93% seen once. General study points: On the whole, naive subsets had larger estimated richness than memory subsets had. Against clonotypes common to all four donors, non-shared ones had lower generation probabilities. Sorted-subset samples were not fully sequenced, rarefaction indicated.

Into CD45RA+ naive and CD45RA-negative memory subsets, the CD4+ cells were split. From germline, CDR1 is SGHNT and CDR2 YYREEE (reference sequence). The CDR3 loop spans 16 amino acids. Trimming removed 6 bases at V and 2 bases at J, with 17 bases between. Sequencing was carried out using naive CD4+ T cells from PBMCs. Subset specified: CD45RA+ positively selected. This receptor was obtained from a man younger than 35 in good health. Some clones in this sample may be carry-over from other donors' samples. This chain links TRBV5-4 with TRBJ2-2; a possible D gene is TRBD2 (7 bases). CDR3 region: CASTQRGAPNTGELFF. For the CDR3, the DNA is TGTGCCAGCACTCAACGGGGGGCCCCCAACACCGGGGAGCTGTTTTTT.